The rows below give T cell receptor beta chains drawn from one sample of a study of OX40 agonist ivuxolimab in advanced cancers. Assay used: immunoSEQ multiplex PCR; TCRdb lists only in-frame clones, some missing. The table includes roughly 77,000 clones, about 85% detected once. The sequenced sample was CD4+ or CD8+ T cells sorted from blood, obtained in a trial of the OX40 agonist ivuxolimab. The receptors stem from an adult with an advanced solid tumor such as melanoma, head and neck, liver or kidney cancer. The CDR3 runs from the conserved cysteine through the conserved F or W. A D gene is named only where the DNA matches it firmly. Size values are once, few and many counts, or a class for expanded clones, and some rows have none.

DNA: TGTGCCAGCAGCTCCGGGAGGATTGGGGAGCTGTTTTTT; CDR3: CASSSGRIGELFF; size: NA; V: TRBV7-9; D: TRBD2; J: TRBJ2-2
DNA: TGTGCCAGCAGTCGGAGGACCAGGGAAACAGATACGCAGTATTTT; CDR3: CASSRRTRETDTQYF; size: NA; V: TRBV6-5; D: NA; J: TRBJ2-3
DNA: TGTGCCAGCAGCTTAGGGGGCCATAACACTGAAGCTTTCTTT; CDR3: CASSLGGHNTEAFF; size: NA; V: TRBV7-9; D: NA; J: TRBJ1-1
DNA: TGTGCCAGCAGCCAAGTTGGGACTGGTAGCACAGATACGCAGTATTTT; CDR3: CASSQVGTGSTDTQYF; size: NA; V: TRBV4-2; D: NA; J: TRBJ2-3
DNA: TGTGCCAGCAGTCCCGGGACAGGCTCTGGGGAGACCCAGTACTTC; CDR3: CASSPGTGSGETQYF; size: once; V: TRBV28; D: TRBD1; J: TRBJ2-5
DNA: TGTGCCAGCAACCGGGCGGGTATGGAGACCCAGTACTTC; CDR3: CASNRAGMETQYF; size: NA; V: TRBV5-5; D: NA; J: TRBJ2-5
DNA: TGTGCCAGCAGCGTAGGGGCCCCAGGGGTAGAATCACCCCTCCACTTT; CDR3: CASSVGAPGVESPLHF; size: NA; V: TRBV9; D: NA; J: TRBJ1-6
DNA: TGTGCCAGCAGCTCAAGGGGAGGGACGGGGAATTCACCCCTCCACTTT; CDR3: CASSSRGGTGNSPLHF; size: NA; V: TRBV7-3; D: NA; J: TRBJ1-6
DNA: TGTGCCAGCAGCAAGTACACCGGGGAGCTGTTTTTT; CDR3: CASSKYTGELFF; size: NA; V: TRBV27; D: NA; J: TRBJ2-2
DNA: TGCGCCAGCAGCTTGGTGATCTCTGGGGCCAACGTCCTGACTTTC; CDR3: CASSLVISGANVLTF; size: NA; V: TRBV5-1; D: NA; J: TRBJ2-6
DNA: TGTGCCAGCAGCTTGTACGGAGGTGGAAACACCATATATTTT; CDR3: CASSLYGGGNTIYF; size: NA; V: TRBV5-6; D: NA; J: TRBJ1-3
DNA: TGTGCCAGCAGCCCTACCGGACTCCGGGAAAGGGAAAAACTGTTTTTT; CDR3: CASSPTGLREREKLFF; size: few; V: TRBV13; D: NA; J: TRBJ1-4
DNA: TGTGCCAGCCGAGGGGGACTAGCGGGGGGTACCCAGTACTTC; CDR3: CASRGGLAGGTQYF; size: NA; V: TRBV28; D: TRBD2; J: TRBJ2-5
DNA: TGTGCCAGCAGCACCGGGACTGGGCGGACACTCGAGCAGTTCTTC; CDR3: CASSTGTGRTLEQFF; size: NA; V: TRBV11-3; D: NA; J: TRBJ2-1
DNA: TGTGCCAGCAGCGTTCACGGGTCGGGGCCCACTGAAGCTTTCTTT; CDR3: CASSVHGSGPTEAFF; size: NA; V: TRBV11-1; D: NA; J: TRBJ1-1